This T cell receptor (beta chain) came from a study of tumor-infiltrating lymphocytes in primary liver carcinoma. Findings of the study overall: When set against blood, tumors had a significantly higher top-250-clone fraction (p = 0.039). Without sorting, CD4+ versus CD8+ T cell repertoires were not compared. Tumor-adjacent and tumor-blood pairs overlapped less than tumor region pairs did.

Germline lookup yields CDR1 SGHAT and CDR2 FQNNGV. The length of the CDR3 is 15 residues. Trimming stripped 6 bases from V and 13 bases from J, with 25 bases between. Starting from 400 to 500 ng of total RNA, TCR beta cDNA was produced with a primer in the constant region. Libraries covering TCR beta were generated through three nested multiplex PCR rounds (using a slightly modified ARM-PCR). It was with TRBV1-TRBV30 forward primers and a C-beta reverse primer that the first two PCR rounds were run, at about 9 cycles each. TCRdb independently ran MiXCR on the multiplex PCR reads; one entry per CDR3 protein. The repertoire consists of fewer than 400,000 distinct CDR3 sequences, with 58% occurring once and the leading ten covering about a sixth. About this clonotype: Its antigen is undetermined.

Extraction also yielded germline DNA, while blood RNA was obtained from unsorted whole blood. This rearrangement joins TRBV11-2 to TRBJ2-1; tentative D call: TRBD2 (6 bases). The clonotype comes from a woman under 40 with primary liver carcinoma and hepatitis B virus infection. Sequencing input: peripheral blood. The CDR3 DNA reads TGTGCCAGCAGTAAAATGGCGGGAAGCGAGGAGACCCAGTTCTTC. This codes for CASSKMAGSEETQFF.